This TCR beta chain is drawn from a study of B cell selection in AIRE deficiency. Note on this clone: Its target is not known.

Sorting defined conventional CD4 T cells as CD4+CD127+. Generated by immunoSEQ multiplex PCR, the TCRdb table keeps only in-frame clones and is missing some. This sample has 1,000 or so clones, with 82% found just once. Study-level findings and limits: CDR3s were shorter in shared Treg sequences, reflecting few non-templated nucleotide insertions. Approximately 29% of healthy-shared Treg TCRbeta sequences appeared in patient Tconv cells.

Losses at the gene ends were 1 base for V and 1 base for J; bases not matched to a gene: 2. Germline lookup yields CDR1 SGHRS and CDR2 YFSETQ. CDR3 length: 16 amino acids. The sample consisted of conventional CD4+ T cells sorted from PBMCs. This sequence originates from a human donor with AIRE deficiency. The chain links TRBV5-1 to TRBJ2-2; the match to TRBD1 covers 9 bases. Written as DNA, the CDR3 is TGCGCCAGCAGCTTGCAGGGACAGGGGAACACCGGGGAGCTGTTTTTT. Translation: CASSLQGQGNTGELFF.